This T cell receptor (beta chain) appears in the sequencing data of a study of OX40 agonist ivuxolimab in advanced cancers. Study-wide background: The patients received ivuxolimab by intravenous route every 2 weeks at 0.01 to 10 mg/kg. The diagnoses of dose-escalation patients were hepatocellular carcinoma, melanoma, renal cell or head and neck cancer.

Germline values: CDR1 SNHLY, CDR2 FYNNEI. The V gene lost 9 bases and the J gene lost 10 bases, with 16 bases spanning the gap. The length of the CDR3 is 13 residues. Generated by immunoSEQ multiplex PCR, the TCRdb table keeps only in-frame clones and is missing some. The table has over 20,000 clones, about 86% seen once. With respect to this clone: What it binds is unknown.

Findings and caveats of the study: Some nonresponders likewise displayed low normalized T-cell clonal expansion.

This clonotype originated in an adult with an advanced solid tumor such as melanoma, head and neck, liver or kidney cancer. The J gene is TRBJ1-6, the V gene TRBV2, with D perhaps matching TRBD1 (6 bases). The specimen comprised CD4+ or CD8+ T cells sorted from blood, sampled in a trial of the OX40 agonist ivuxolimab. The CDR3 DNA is TGTGCCAGGACAAGGGGGTCCTCCTCACCCCTCCACTTT. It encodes CARTRGSSSPLHF.